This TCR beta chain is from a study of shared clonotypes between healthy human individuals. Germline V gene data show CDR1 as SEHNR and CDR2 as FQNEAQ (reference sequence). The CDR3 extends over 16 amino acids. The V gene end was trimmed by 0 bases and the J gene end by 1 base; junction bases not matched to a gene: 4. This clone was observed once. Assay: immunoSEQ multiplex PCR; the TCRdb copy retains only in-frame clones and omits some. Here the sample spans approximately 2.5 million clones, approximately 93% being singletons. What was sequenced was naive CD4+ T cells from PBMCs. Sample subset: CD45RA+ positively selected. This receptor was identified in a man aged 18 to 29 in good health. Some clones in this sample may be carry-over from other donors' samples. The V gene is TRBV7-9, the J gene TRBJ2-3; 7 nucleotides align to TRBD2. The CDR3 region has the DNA TGTGCCAGCAGCTTAGCTTGGCTAGCGGGCACAGATACGCAGTATTTT. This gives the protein CASSLAWLAGTDTQYF.